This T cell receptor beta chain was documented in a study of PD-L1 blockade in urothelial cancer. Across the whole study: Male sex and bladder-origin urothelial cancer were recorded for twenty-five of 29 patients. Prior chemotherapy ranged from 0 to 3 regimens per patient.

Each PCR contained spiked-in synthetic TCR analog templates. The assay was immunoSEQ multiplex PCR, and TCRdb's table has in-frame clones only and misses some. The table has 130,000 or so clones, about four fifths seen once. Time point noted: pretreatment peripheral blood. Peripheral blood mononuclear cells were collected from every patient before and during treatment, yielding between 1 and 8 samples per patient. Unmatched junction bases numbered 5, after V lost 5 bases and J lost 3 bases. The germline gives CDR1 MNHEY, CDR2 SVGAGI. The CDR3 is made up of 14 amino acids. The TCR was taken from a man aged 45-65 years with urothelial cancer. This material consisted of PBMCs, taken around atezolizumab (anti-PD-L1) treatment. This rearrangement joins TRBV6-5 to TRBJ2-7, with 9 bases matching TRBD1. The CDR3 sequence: CASSAGTGIYEQYF. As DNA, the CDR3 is TGTGCCAGCAGTGCCGGGACAGGGATCTACGAGCAGTACTTC.